This T cell receptor beta chain was observed in a study of cytomegalovirus exposure and HLA in healthy donors. It was with 60 Vbeta and 13 Jbeta primers that the PCR ran. Only in-frame clones appear in the TCRdb table, and some are missing; sequencing was by immunoSEQ multiplex PCR. Of approximately 170,000 clones detected, roughly 83% appear once; the ten largest clones hold approximately 2.2%. With 4 bases clipped from V and 11 bases from J, the junction kept 11 bases outside the gene matches. The CDR3 is 15 residues long. The germline V gene encodes CDR1 MNHNS and CDR2 SASEGT. The sample comprised PBMCs. The receptor comes from a woman in her forties or fifties in good health and CMV-seronegative. V usage is TRBV6-1 and J usage is TRBJ1-4; 9 nucleotides match TRBD1. This chain's CDR3 is CASSVAPGTGNKLFF. DNA for the CDR3: TGTGCCAGCAGTGTAGCCCCCGGGACAGGGAATAAACTGTTTTTT.